One and the same sample provided the 17 T cell receptor beta chains below, sequenced in a study of blood T cells in healthy people across ages. Together with a sample-barcoded 5' primer, a J-beta primer mix was included in a second PCR lasting roughly 6 to 12 cycles. TCRdb reanalysed the 5' RACE reads using MiXCR and keeps one entry per CDR3 protein. Of about 780,000 distinct CDR3 sequences in the sample, 46% were seen once. Sequencing was performed on blood. These receptors originate from a man older than 75 in good health.

V usage is TRBV10-3 and J usage is TRBJ2-7, with 11 positions matching TRBD2. Looked up from germline, CDR1 is ENHRY and CDR2 is SYGVKD. This CDR3 has 16 residues. Germline trimming cut 6 bases from V and 1 base from J; bases unmatched to any gene: 8. The CDR3 reads CAISTITSGSSYEQYF. The DNA for the CDR3 is TGTGCCATCAGCACCATTACTAGCGGGAGTTCCTACGAGCAGTACTTC.

Ten or more counts support this clonotype. The rearrangement uses TRBV20-1 and TRBJ2-5; 7 bases line up with TRBD1. CDR3 length: 14 amino acids. The germline CDR1 and CDR2 sequences are DFQATT and SNEGSKA (reference sequence). V lost 5 bases and J lost 3; bases outside the gene matches: 9. CDR3 nucleotide sequence: TGCAGTGCTTTCCCCAGGGGGTTGGAAGAGACCCAGTACTTC. It is translated as CSAFPRGLEETQYF.

This clonotype has only a few counts. The rearrangement joins TRBV5-6 to TRBJ2-3, with D perhaps TRBD1 (5 bases). Deletions cut 4 bases from V and 7 bases from J, with 10 bases between. Germline CDR1 is SGHDT and CDR2 is YYEEEE. This CDR3 region has 12 residues. The DNA of the CDR3 is TGTGCCAGCAGCCTATCAGGGCATACGCAGTATTTT. Its protein is CASSLSGHTQYF. Looking up the rest from reference TRBV5-6 and TRBJ2-3 gives the full variable domain: DAGVTQSPTHLIKTRGQQVTLRCSPKSGHDTVSWYQQALGQGPQFIFQYYEEEERQRGNFPDRFSGHQFPNYSSELNVNALLLGDSALYLCASSLSGHTQYFGPGTRLTVL.

The V and J genes are TRBV20-1 and TRBJ2-3; TRBD2 aligns across 12 bases. Germline CDR1 reads DFQATT; CDR2 reads SNEGSKA (reference sequence). The V gene end was trimmed by 3 bases and the J gene end by 2 bases; junction bases not matched to a gene: 9. The CDR3 has 17 residues. CDR3 sequence (DNA): TGCAGTGCTAGTTTGGGGACTAGCGGGCTTCACACAGATACGCAGTATTTT. Translated: CSASLGTSGLHTDTQYF.

V and J are TRBV5-1 and TRBJ2-5; D possibly corresponds to TRBD2 (5 bases). This CDR3 has 13 amino acids. V dropped 5 bases and J dropped 1 base, with 9 bases sitting between them. Per germline, CDR1 SGHRS and CDR2 YFSETQ. CDR3 DNA: TGCGCCAGCAGGGAGGCAGGCCAAGAGACCCAGTACTTC. Translation: CASREAGQETQYF.

This clonotype came up a few times. The chain combines TRBV7-2 with TRBJ2-7; D unresolved. V was clipped by 1 base and J by 4 bases, with 8 bases between them. The germline gives CDR1 SGHTA, CDR2 FQGNSA. This CDR3 comprises 13 residues. The CDR3 nucleotides are TGTGCCAGCAGCTTAGAGGCAGAATACGAGCAGTACTTC. Amino acid sequence: CASSLEAEYEQYF.

V and J are TRBV20-1 and TRBJ1-4; a possible D gene is TRBD1 (5 bases). Germline V gene lookup returns CDR1 DFQATT and CDR2 SNEGSKA (reference sequence). This CDR3 spans 16 amino acids. The V end lost 4 bases, the J end lost 7 bases, and 22 bases lay between the germline ends. CDR3 sequence: CSATSGFDSMREKLFF. CDR3 nucleotides: TGCAGTGCTACCTCAGGGTTTGACAGCATGCGTGAAAAACTGTTTTTT.

This clonotype was detected many times. This chain links TRBV7-2 with TRBJ2-5, with unresolved D. V lost 10 bases and J 5 bases, leaving 5 bases between the germline ends. Germline V gives CDR1 SGHTA, CDR2 FQGNSA. There are 9 residues in the CDR3. CDR3 nucleotides: TGTGCCACCGGGGAGACCCAGTACTTC. Its protein product is CATGETQYF. The complete variable domain, with remaining parts taken from reference TRBV7-2 and TRBJ2-5, reads GAGVSQSPSNKVTEKGKDVELRCDPISGHTALYWYRQSLGQGLEFLIYFQGNSAPDKSGLPSDRFSAERTGGSVSTLTIQRTQQEDSAVYLCATGETQYFGPGTRLLVL.

This clonotype was seen ten or more times. V gene TRBV28 combines with J gene TRBJ2-1, with 7 bases that match TRBD2. Germline V gene sequence: CDR1 MDHEN, CDR2 SYDVKM. The CDR3 runs 13 residues. The J segment lost 12 bases and the V segment lost 1 base, leaving 6 bases of the junction unmatched. The CDR3 sequence: CASSLLTSVGQFF. Here the CDR3 DNA reads TGTGCCAGCAGTTTATTAACTAGCGTCGGGCAGTTCTTC.

This clonotype was counted a few times. The V and J genes are TRBV12-3 or TRBV12-4 and TRBJ1-6; D is perhaps TRBD1 (6 bases). Trimming cost V 5 bases and J 7 bases, with 15 bases left between them. The CDR3 is 15 amino acids. The CDR3 spells CASSPLAGENSPLHF. In DNA, the CDR3 is TGTGCCAGCAGTCCCCTCGCAGGGGAAAATTCACCCCTCCACTTT.

The table lists this clonotype with many counts. This may arise from a read error, as a much more abundant clone is one base away. The J gene is TRBJ2-1, the V gene TRBV4-3; D is undetermined. The DNA end is a closer match to TRBJ2-7, so the J assignment may be wrong. Per germline, CDR1 LGHNA and CDR2 YSLEER. The CDR3 covers 15 residues. Here the CDR3 reads CASSHTPDSYNEQYF. In nucleotides, the CDR3 is TGCGCCAGCAGCCACACGCCAGACTCCTACAATGAGCAGTACTTC.

The V call is TRBV20-1, the J call TRBJ2-2, with no clear D. The germline CDR1 and CDR2 sequences are DFQATT and SNEGSKA (reference sequence). This CDR3 is built from 13 residues. V lost 3 bases and J lost 8, with 13 bases in between. The CDR3 nucleotides are TGCAGTGCTAGTCCTTTCGTGGCAGGGGAGCTGTTTTTT. Translating it yields CSASPFVAGELFF.

The chain couples TRBV5-1 to TRBJ2-1; 12 bases agree with TRBD1. There are 16 residues in the CDR3. V gave up 7 bases and J gave up 2 bases; unmatched junction bases: 7. The germline V gene has CDR1 SGHRS and CDR2 YFSETQ. This CDR3 is CASLTGTGGPYNEQFF. CDR3 DNA: TGCGCCAGCTTAACCGGGACAGGGGGCCCCTACAATGAGCAGTTCTTC.

This clonotype has ten or more counts. The chain joins TRBV5-1 to TRBJ2-3, with TRBD2 matching 9 bases. CDR1 SGHRS and CDR2 YFSETQ come from the germline V gene. The CDR3 totals 17 residues. V was clipped by 9 bases and J by 2 bases; unmatched bases: 16. The DNA for the CDR3 is TGCGCCACCGCCGAAAATAGCGGGAGCCTCTCCACAGATACGCAGTATTTT. This codes for CATAENSGSLSTDTQYF.

This clonotype was detected only a few times. This rearrangement joins TRBV28 to TRBJ2-3; 8 bases map to TRBD2. The CDR3 spans 15 residues. Germline-derived CDR1 and CDR2 are MDHEN and SYDVKM. Trimming at V came to 6 bases and at J to 6 bases, leaving 11 bases not matched to a gene. CDR3 in amino acids: CASRPGGGAADTQYF. In DNA, the CDR3 is TGTGCCAGCAGACCCGGGGGGGGCGCGGCTGATACGCAGTATTTT.

This sequence joins TRBV9 and TRBJ2-1; 8 nucleotides agree with TRBD2. Germline V gene data show CDR1 as SGDLS and CDR2 as YYNGEE. The CDR3 is 16 residues long. J was trimmed by 5 bases and V by 3 bases; bases with no gene match: 10. CDR3 DNA: TGTGCCAGCAGCGCCCGGGGGGGGGCTTTCGACAATGAGCAGTTCTTC. Protein sequence: CASSARGGAFDNEQFF.

The rearrangement joins TRBV12-3 or TRBV12-4 to TRBJ2-3; D gene ambiguous. V lost 5 bases, J lost 6 bases, and 12 bases lay in between. CDR3 length: 13 amino acids. The CDR3 loop reads CASSVTPLDTQYF. CDR3 coding DNA: TGTGCCAGCAGTGTAACCCCCCTGGATACGCAGTATTTT.